These 14 T cell receptor beta chains were sequenced from one sample in a study of T-cell memory formation after mild COVID-19. TCRdb processed the 5' RACE reads anew with MiXCR; each CDR3 protein has one entry. The table shows hundreds of thousands of distinct CDR3 sequences, with around 25% occurring only once. Specimen: PBMCs or a T cell subset sorted from them (not recorded which). Every receptor here comes from an adult woman who had mild COVID-19 (a few samples of this study predate the infection). Cell type and time point are not known.

This clonotype occurred a few times. V and J are TRBV15 and TRBJ2-1; TRBD2 matches at 7 bases. The CDR3 has 15 residues. The germline gives CDR1 LNHNV, CDR2 YYDKDF (reference sequence). The V segment lost 0 bases and the J segment 7 bases; nucleotides outside the gene matches: 6. The CDR3 sequence: CATSRDLGGLNEQFF. CDR3 DNA: TGTGCCACCAGCAGAGACCTCGGGGGGTTGAATGAGCAGTTCTTC.

This clonotype was detected only a few times. The chain uses TRBV12-3 or TRBV12-4 and TRBJ2-7, with D possibly being TRBD1 (6 bases). This CDR3 comprises 13 residues. V gave up 6 bases and J gave up 3 bases, with 12 bases separating them. The CDR3 here is CASSDRPSYEQYF. In DNA form, the CDR3 reads TGTGCCAGCAGCGACAGGCCGAGCTACGAGCAGTACTTC.

This clonotype was observed a few times. The chain joins TRBV20-1 to TRBJ2-4, with a possible D match to TRBD1 (6 bases). The germline V and J ends were trimmed by 3 bases and 0 bases, with 12 bases remaining between them. Germline CDR1 is DFQATT and CDR2 is SNEGSKA (reference sequence). The CDR3 is made up of 15 amino acids. CDR3 sequence reads: CSASLQGLAKNIQYF. In nucleotides, the CDR3 is TGCAGTGCTAGCTTACAGGGCCTAGCCAAAAACATTCAGTACTTC.

Only a few counts were recorded for this clonotype. The gene calls are TRBV7-2 and TRBJ2-1; TRBD1 is a possible D gene (5 bases). The CDR3 is 16 amino acids. V was clipped by 4 bases and J by 12 bases, with 25 bases between them. Germline CDR1 is SGHTA and CDR2 is FQGNSA. As DNA, the CDR3 is TGTGCCAGCAGCTCCAGTTACGTGGAAGGGGCCACTGGGCAGTTCTTC. It is translated as CASSSSYVEGATGQFF.

The CDR3 sequence: CASSLSQGTGELFF. Here the CDR3 DNA reads TGTGCCAGCAGCTTGAGCCAGGGGACCGGGGAGCTGTTTTTT. The genes are TRBV7-9 and TRBJ2-2; D may be TRBD1 (6 bases). Deletions cut 3 bases from V and 5 bases from J, with 10 bases between. Germline assignment: CDR1 SEHNR and CDR2 FQNEAQ (reference sequence). The CDR3 runs to 14 residues.

This clonotype was observed a handful of times. The chain is built from TRBV15 and TRBJ2-2, with D unresolved. With 8 bases removed from V and 2 bases from J, the gap between germline ends came to 12 bases. The CDR3 loop spans 14 amino acids. Germline V gene sequence: CDR1 LNHNV, CDR2 YYDKDF (reference sequence). This CDR3 is CATGIYRNTGELFF. The CDR3 bases are TGTGCCACCGGCATTTATAGAAACACCGGGGAGCTGTTTTTT.

The genes are TRBV4-1 and TRBJ2-1; tentatively, D is TRBD1 (5 bases). The CDR3 covers 18 residues. Germline loops: CDR1 MGHRA, CDR2 YSYEKL. V was trimmed by 0 bases and J by 7 bases, leaving 22 bases between them. In nucleotides, the CDR3 is TGCGCCAGCAGCCAAGACATAACCGTGGCAGGGAAATCGAATGAGCAGTTCTTC. It translates to CASSQDITVAGKSNEQFF.

The chain has TRBV19 and TRBJ2-7, with D perhaps matching TRBD2 (5 bases). This CDR3 region has 15 residues. V was trimmed by 7 bases and J by 0 bases, leaving 16 bases between them. CDR1 and CDR2 (germline): LNHDA, SQIVND (reference sequence). Here the CDR3 reads CASMGRTALSYEQYF. The CDR3 region has the DNA TGTGCCAGTATGGGCAGGACTGCCCTCTCCTACGAGCAGTACTTC.

V usage is TRBV7-9 and J usage is TRBJ2-5, with no clear D. V dropped 1 base and J dropped 5 bases, with 14 bases sitting between them. Germline values: CDR1 SEHNR, CDR2 FQNEAQ (reference sequence). This CDR3 contains 15 residues. CDR3 residues: CASSLGLRPQETQYF. CDR3 DNA sequence: TGTGCCAGCAGCTTAGGGTTGCGGCCGCAGGAGACCCAGTACTTC.

Only a few counts were recorded for this clonotype. The chain has TRBV7-9 and TRBJ2-2; D gene uncertain. This CDR3 region has 15 residues. V was shortened by 5 bases and J by 5 bases, with 15 bases between the two germline ends. The germline V gene encodes CDR1 SEHNR and CDR2 FQNEAQ (reference sequence). CDR3 DNA: TGTGCCAGCAGCCCCTTAGCCGTGCGGACCGGGGAGCTGTTTTTT. It is translated as CASSPLAVRTGELFF.

V usage is TRBV7-6 and J usage is TRBJ1-4, with D possibly being TRBD1 (5 bases). V shed 1 base and J shed 4 bases, with 7 bases lying between them. CDR3 length: 14 amino acids. Germline V CDR1 and CDR2: SGHVS, FNYEAQ. This CDR3 reads CASSLDRHNEKLFF. CDR3 in DNA: TGTGCCAGCAGCTTAGACAGGCATAATGAAAAACTGTTTTTT.

The chain has TRBV11-1 and TRBJ2-1; 9 bases match TRBD2. CDR3 length equals 16 residues. Trimming cost V 3 bases and J 4 bases; bases outside gene matches: 7. From germline, CDR1 is SGHAT and CDR2 FQDESV (reference sequence). CDR3 bases: TGTGCCAGCAGCTTCGACGGCGGGGGGGGATACAATGAGCAGTTCTTC. This gives the protein CASSFDGGGGYNEQFF.

The genes are TRBV6-5 and TRBJ2-7; 7 bases are a match to TRBD1. The CDR3 totals 15 residues. The V gene's germline CDR1 is MNHEY and CDR2 SVGAGI. J was trimmed by 3 bases and V by 0 bases; bases with no gene match: 5. CDR3 sequence: CASSYSRTGHYEQYF. Written as DNA, the CDR3 is TGTGCCAGCAGTTACTCGCGGACAGGCCACTACGAGCAGTACTTC.

The chain combines TRBV12-3 or TRBV12-4 with TRBJ2-7; 7 positions match TRBD1. CDR3 size: 14 residues. With V trimmed by 3 bases and J by 3 bases, 5 bases remained unmatched. Here the CDR3 DNA reads TGTGCCAGCAGTTTGGACAGGATATACTACGAGCAGTACTTC. Translation: CASSLDRIYYEQYF.